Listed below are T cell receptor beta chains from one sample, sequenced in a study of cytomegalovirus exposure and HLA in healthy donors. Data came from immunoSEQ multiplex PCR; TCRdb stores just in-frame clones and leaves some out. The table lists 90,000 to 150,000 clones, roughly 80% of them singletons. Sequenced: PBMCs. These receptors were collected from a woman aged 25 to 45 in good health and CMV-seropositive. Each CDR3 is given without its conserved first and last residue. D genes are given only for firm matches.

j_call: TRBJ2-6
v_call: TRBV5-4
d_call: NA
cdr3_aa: ASSPQKQSGTGANVLT

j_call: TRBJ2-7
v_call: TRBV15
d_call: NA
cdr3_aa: ATSAALGRAYEQY

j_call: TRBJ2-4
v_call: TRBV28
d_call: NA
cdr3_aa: ASSLLGSQNIQY

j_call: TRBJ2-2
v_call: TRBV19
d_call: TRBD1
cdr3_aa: ASSIGATGGNTGELF

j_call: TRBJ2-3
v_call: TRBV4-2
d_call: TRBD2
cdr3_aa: ASSQDLAGARVTQY

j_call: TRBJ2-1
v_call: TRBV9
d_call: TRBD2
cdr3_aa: ASSVGPAGGQNEQF

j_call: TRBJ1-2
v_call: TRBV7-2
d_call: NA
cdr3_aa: ASSPEPAMGYT

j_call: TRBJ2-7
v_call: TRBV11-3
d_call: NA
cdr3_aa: ASSHGQSYEQY

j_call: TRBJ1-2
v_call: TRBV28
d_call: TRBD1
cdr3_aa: AGTPAQQTGRYT

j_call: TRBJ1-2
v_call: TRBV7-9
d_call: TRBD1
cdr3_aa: SSSLPTGFGYGYT

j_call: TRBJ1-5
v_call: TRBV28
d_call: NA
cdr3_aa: ATNSFNQPQH

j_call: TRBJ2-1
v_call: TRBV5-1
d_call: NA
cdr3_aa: ASSYVQGYNEQF

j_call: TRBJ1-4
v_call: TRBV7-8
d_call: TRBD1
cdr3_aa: ASSGPGTGGEKLF

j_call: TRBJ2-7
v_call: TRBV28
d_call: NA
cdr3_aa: ASTLTRGTAHYEQY

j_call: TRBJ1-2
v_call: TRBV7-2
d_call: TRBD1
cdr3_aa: ASSPGQGKGYT

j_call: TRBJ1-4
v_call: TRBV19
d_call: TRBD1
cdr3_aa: ASHAGDRNEKLF

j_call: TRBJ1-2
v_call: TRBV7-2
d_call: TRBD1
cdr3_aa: ASSSGTGTPRT

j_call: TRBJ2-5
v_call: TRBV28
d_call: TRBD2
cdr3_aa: ASRALGLAGKETQY

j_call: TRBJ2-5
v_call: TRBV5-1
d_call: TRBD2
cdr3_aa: ASTWGTSGGGETQY

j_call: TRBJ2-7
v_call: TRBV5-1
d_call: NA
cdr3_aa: ASTDSRHEQY

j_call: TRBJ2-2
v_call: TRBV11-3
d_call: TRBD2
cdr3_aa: ASSLSLQLAGGSNTGELF

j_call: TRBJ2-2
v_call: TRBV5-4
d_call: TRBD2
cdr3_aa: ASSLGRGGRTGELF

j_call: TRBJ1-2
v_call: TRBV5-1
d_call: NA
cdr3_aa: ASSEGYGYT

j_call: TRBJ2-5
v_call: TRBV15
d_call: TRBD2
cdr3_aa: ATRLAGVETQY

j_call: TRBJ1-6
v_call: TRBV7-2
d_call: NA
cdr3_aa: ASSLPPVGGLH

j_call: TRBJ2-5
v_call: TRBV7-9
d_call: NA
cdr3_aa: ASSSSPSGQETQY

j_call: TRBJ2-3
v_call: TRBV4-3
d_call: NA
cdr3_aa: ASSLSPWSRTDTQY

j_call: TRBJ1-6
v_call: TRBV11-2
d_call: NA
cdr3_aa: ASSPDRISPLH

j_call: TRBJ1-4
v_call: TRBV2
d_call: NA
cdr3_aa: ASRGPGSEKLF

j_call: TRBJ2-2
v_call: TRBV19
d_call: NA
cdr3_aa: ASSILTGYTGELF

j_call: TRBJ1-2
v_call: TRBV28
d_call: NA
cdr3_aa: ASRRRGSGWVKFGYT

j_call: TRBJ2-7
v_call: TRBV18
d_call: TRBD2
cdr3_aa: ASSPREGSYEQY

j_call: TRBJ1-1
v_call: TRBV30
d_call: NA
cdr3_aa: AWSVARGTEAF

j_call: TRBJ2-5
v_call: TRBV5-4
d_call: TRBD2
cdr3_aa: ASSPPGGTGGETQY

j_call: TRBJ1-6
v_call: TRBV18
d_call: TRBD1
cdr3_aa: ASSPQGARDSPLH

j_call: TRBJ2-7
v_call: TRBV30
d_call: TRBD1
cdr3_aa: AWNRFRDSYEQY

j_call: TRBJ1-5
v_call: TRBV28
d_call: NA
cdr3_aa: ASSLGGVQPQH

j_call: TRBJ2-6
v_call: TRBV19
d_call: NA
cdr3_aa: ASSTPVGAGANVLT

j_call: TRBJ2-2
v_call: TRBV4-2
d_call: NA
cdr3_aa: ASSLQESGELF

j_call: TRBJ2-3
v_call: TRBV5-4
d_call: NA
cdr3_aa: ASSLAGIDGPRGQY

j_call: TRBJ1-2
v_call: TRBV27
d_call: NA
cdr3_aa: ASRTTWGGSGYT

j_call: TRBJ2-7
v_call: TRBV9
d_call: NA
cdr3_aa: ASSPDTRGEQY

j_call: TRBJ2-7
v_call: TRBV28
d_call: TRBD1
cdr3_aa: ASTDSGTGGSYEQY

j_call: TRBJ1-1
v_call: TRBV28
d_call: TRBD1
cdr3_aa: ASKTGRLNTEAF

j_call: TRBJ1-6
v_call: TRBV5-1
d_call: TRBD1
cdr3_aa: ASSPRTGGGPLH

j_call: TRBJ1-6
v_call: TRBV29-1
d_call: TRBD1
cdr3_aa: SVEILGQGSSSPLH

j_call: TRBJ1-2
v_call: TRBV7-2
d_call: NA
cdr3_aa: ASSQTGNNYGYT